The clone carrying this T cell receptor beta chain has more than one count but fewer than ten. Its antigen is as yet unknown. This CDR3 region has 13 residues. The germline V gene has CDR1 SGHVS and CDR2 FNYEAQ. Deletions cut 2 bases from V and 3 bases from J, with 7 bases between. The data were taken from a study of graft-versus-host responses after intestinal transplantation. Study at large: Transplantation in recipients was multivisceral, liver-intestinal, or isolated intestinal.

Repertoires were generated with immunoSEQ multiplex PCR, while TCRdb's copy carries only in-frame clones and drops some. The top ten clones hold approximately 0.78% of a sample with some 90,000 clones, 80% to 85% of them seen once. This specimen consisted of unstimulated CD4+ T cells sorted from spleen or lymph node cells, obtained before intestinal transplant. This clonotype was obtained from a human donor who received an intestinal transplant. The chain employs TRBV7-6 and TRBJ1-1; D remains unclear. The CDR3 spells CASSLMEDTEAFF. The CDR3 bases are TGTGCCAGCAGCTTAATGGAGGACACTGAAGCTTTCTTT. Full variable domain (missing parts from reference TRBV7-6 and TRBJ1-1): GAGVSQSPRYKVTKRGQDVALRCDPISGHVSLYWYRQALGQGPEFLTYFNYEAQQDKSGLPNDRFSAERPEGSISTLTIQRTEQRDSAMYRCASSLMEDTEAFFGQGTRLTVV.